The 14 T cell receptor beta chains below were found in one sample sequenced in a study of blood T cell repertoires in COVID-19. The assay was immunoSEQ multiplex PCR, and TCRdb's table has in-frame clones only and misses some. The sample consists of about 430,000 clones, around nine tenths of them appearing once. What was sequenced was PBMCs or T cells enriched from blood (not recorded which). These receptors were taken from a woman younger than 35 who had been exposed to COVID-19.

The chain has TRBV9 and TRBJ2-1; 11 positions match TRBD2. Germline V gives CDR1 SGDLS, CDR2 YYNGEE. V was pared by 3 bases and J by 3 bases, with 5 bases of the junction left unmatched. This CDR3 is 16 amino acids long. This CDR3 reads CASSAAGTSGYNEQFF. CDR3 nucleotides: TGTGCCAGCAGCGCCGCCGGGACTAGCGGCTACAATGAGCAGTTCTTC.

The V call is TRBV30, the J call TRBJ1-4, with 11 nucleotides matching TRBD1. CDR1 is GTSNPN and CDR2 is SVGIG in the germline V gene (reference sequence). V lost 7 bases to trimming and J lost 14 bases; unmatched junction nucleotides: 18. The CDR3 runs 15 residues. The CDR3 here is CAFRTGGAGGPRLFF. In DNA form, the CDR3 reads TGTGCCTTCCGGACAGGGGGCGCCGGGGGCCCCCGGCTGTTTTTT.

The chain combines TRBV18 with TRBJ2-1, with 7 bases identical to TRBD2. The length of the CDR3 is 16 residues. Germline V gene data show CDR1 as KGHSH and CDR2 as LQKENI. V lost 3 bases, J lost 0 bases, and 5 bases stayed unmatched. The CDR3 DNA sequence: TGTGCCAGCTCACCGGCACTAGCGAGCTCCTACAATGAGCAGTTCTTC. Protein: CASSPALASSYNEQFF.

The chain employs TRBV18 and TRBJ2-7; weak D call: TRBD1 (5 bases). Trimming stripped 5 bases from V and 7 bases from J, with 21 bases between. There are 15 residues in the CDR3. In germline, CDR1 is KGHSH, CDR2 LQKENI. CDR3 protein: CASSWGGPGTREQYF. DNA for the CDR3: TGTGCCAGCTCATGGGGCGGACCCGGCACGCGAGAGCAGTACTTC.

The chain recombines TRBV7-2 with TRBJ1-3; D is ambiguous. Germline loops: CDR1 SGHTA, CDR2 FQGNSA. V dropped 2 bases and J dropped 0 bases, with 11 bases sitting between them. The CDR3 runs to 16 residues. CDR3 coding DNA: TGTGCCAGCAGCTTAAGGCAGCGGATCTCTGGAAACACCATATATTTT. Its protein product is CASSLRQRISGNTIYF.

This rearrangement joins TRBV5-1 to TRBJ1-1; 10 positions agree with TRBD1. V was clipped by 4 bases and J by 0 bases; unmatched bases: 3. The CDR3 contains 15 residues. Germline CDR1 is SGHRS and CDR2 is YFSETQ. The CDR3 DNA reads TGCGCCAGCAGCGGACAGGGGGGGATGAACACTGAAGCTTTCTTT. The encoded protein is CASSGQGGMNTEAFF.

The V call is TRBV5-1, the J call TRBJ2-1, with D perhaps TRBD2 (6 bases). Trimming shortened V by 2 bases and J by 4 bases, and 19 bases separated the two germline ends. The CDR3 totals 17 residues. CDR1 and CDR2 from the germline V gene are SGHRS and YFSETQ. The DNA of the CDR3 is TGCGCCAGCAGCTTATTGGGGTCGAGCGGGCTGTACAATGAGCAGTTCTTC. Translating it yields CASSLLGSSGLYNEQFF.

This chain joins TRBV5-4 and TRBJ1-1, with a possible D match to TRBD1 (6 bases). Trimming cost V 5 bases and J 2 bases, with 13 bases left between them. Germline CDR1 SGHNT, CDR2 YYREEE (reference sequence). CDR3 length equals 14 residues. The CDR3 reads CASRGTGTNTEAFF. The CDR3 DNA is TGTGCCAGCAGGGGTACAGGGACAAACACTGAAGCTTTCTTT.

V usage is TRBV29-1 and J usage is TRBJ2-7; the D gene is possibly TRBD2 (5 bases). CDR1 is SQVTM, CDR2 ANQGSEA, per germline. The ends were cut back, 4 bases at V and 0 bases at J, with 7 bases in the middle. The CDR3 is 12 amino acids. The CDR3 is CSVVEGSYEQYF. DNA for the CDR3: TGCAGCGTTGTTGAGGGCTCCTACGAGCAGTACTTC.

The gene calls are TRBV5-4 and TRBJ2-2, with 7 bases lining up with TRBD1. The germline V gene encodes CDR1 SGHNT and CDR2 YYREEE (reference sequence). V shed 5 bases, J shed 8 bases, and the junction held 12 bases outside the gene matches. The CDR3 sequence is 15 residues long. The CDR3 loop is CASSLKDRLAGELFF. DNA of the CDR3: TGTGCCAGCAGTCTAAAGGACAGGCTCGCTGGGGAGCTGTTTTTT.

This chain joins TRBV6-6 and TRBJ1-3; D gene ambiguous. The CDR3 is 14 residues long. CDR1 is MNHNY, CDR2 SVGAGI, per germline (reference sequence). V lost 0 bases, J lost 3 bases, and 6 bases lay in between. CDR3 sequence: CASSYSTGGNTIYF. The CDR3 nucleotides are TGTGCCAGCAGTTACTCTACTGGTGGAAACACCATATATTTT.

The CDR3 spells CAISGGGSSYEQYF. DNA of the CDR3: TGTGCCATCTCCGGGGGAGGGAGCTCCTACGAGCAGTACTTC. The V and J genes are TRBV10-3 and TRBJ2-7; TRBD2 agrees at 7 bases. J was trimmed by 0 bases and V by 8 bases; bases with no gene match: 7. The CDR3 covers 14 residues. Germline assignment: CDR1 ENHRY and CDR2 SYGVKD.

The chain is built from TRBV18 and TRBJ1-3; D might be TRBD1 (6 bases). Germline V gene data show CDR1 as KGHSH and CDR2 as LQKENI. CDR3 length: 15 residues. V shed 6 bases and J shed 6 bases, with 18 bases lying between them. The CDR3 loop reads CASSLSQGGENTIYF. CDR3 bases: TGTGCCAGCTCCCTAAGCCAAGGGGGTGAAAACACCATATATTTT.

This rearrangement joins TRBV2 to TRBJ2-7, with D possibly being TRBD2 (5 bases). Looked up from germline, CDR1 is SNHLY and CDR2 is FYNNEI. The CDR3 extends over 13 amino acids. V gave up 7 bases and J gave up 4 bases, with 14 bases separating them. This CDR3 reads CASTPAVDYEQYF. CDR3 DNA: TGTGCCAGCACCCCAGCGGTAGATTACGAGCAGTACTTC.